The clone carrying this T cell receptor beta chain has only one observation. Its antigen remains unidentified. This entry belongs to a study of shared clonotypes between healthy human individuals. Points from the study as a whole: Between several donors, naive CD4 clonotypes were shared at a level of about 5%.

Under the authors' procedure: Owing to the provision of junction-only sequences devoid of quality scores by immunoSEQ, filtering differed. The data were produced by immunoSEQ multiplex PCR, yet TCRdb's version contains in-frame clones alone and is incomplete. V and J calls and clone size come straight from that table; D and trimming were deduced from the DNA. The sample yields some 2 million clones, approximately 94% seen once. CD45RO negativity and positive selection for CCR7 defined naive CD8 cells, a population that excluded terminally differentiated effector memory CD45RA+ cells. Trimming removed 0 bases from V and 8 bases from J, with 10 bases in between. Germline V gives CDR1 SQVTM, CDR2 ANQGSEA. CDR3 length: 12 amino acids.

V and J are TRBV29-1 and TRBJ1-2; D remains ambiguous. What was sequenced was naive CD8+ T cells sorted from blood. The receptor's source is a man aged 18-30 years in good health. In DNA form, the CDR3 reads TGCAGCGTTGAAGACCCCCCTTGGGGCTACACCTTC. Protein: CSVEDPPWGYTF.